This is a list of T cell receptor beta chains from one sample in a study of siplizumab effects on memory and regulatory T cells. Profiled with immunoSEQ multiplex PCR; TCRdb holds only in-frame clones, not every one. Of about 50,000 clones listed, 93% are singletons. Specimen: CD8+ T cells sorted from blood. All receptors come from a human donor in good health. The CDR3 runs from the conserved cysteine through the conserved F or W.

j_gene	v_gene	CDR3aa
TRBJ2-1	TRBV10-3	CAISEPDELASVSYNEQFF
TRBJ2-2	TRBV5-4	CASSLAPGELFF
TRBJ2-1	TRBV5-1	CASNGGTHNEQFF
TRBJ1-5	TRBV4-1	CASSPRPSSNQPQHF
TRBJ2-7	TRBV9	CASSVTGTEPYEQYF
TRBJ2-1	TRBV9	CASSVTTSEHEQFF
TRBJ1-1	TRBV19	CASSIDRTGYEAFF
TRBJ2-1	TRBV11-2	CASSFAEAYNEQFF
TRBJ2-5	TRBV6-1	CASREKRDSRYF
TRBJ2-3	TRBV27	CASSSGTSGTDTQYF
TRBJ2-3	TRBV13	CASSSTLADGTDTQYF
TRBJ1-1	TRBV4-1	CASSLVGGTEAFF
TRBJ1-4	TRBV15	CATSRDGGTQKLFF
TRBJ2-7	TRBV5-5	CASSSGIPYEQYF
TRBJ2-7	TRBV7-9	CASSLDRVEF
TRBJ2-7	TRBV13	CASSFGPDASYEQYF
TRBJ2-7	TRBV6-1	CASSEGLDRVYEQYF
TRBJ2-7	TRBV29-1	CSVPTSGSGYEQYF
TRBJ1-1	TRBV2	CASLLLMGTEAFF
TRBJ2-2	TRBV7-9	CASSGARGGTGELFF
TRBJ1-3	TRBV7-9	CASSLVVDTIYF
TRBJ2-7	TRBV7-2	CASSLFGQGGYEQYF
TRBJ2-7	TRBV6-5	CASSYLFGGTDYEQYF
TRBJ2-5	TRBV11-2	CASSADRDQETQYF
TRBJ2-7	TRBV7-9	CASSLPESGGYEQYF
TRBJ2-7	TRBV27	CASSLGGTIYEQYF
TRBJ2-1	TRBV7-9	CASSSKEGEQFF
TRBJ2-7	TRBV7-9	CASSFPPDNYEQYF
TRBJ1-2	TRBV4-1	CASSQVYGDGYTF
TRBJ2-7	TRBV7-9	CASSLPSGHQSYEQYF
TRBJ2-1	TRBV7-9	CASSPPFGTSANNEQFF
TRBJ2-7	TRBV7-3	CASSPGGSYEQYF
TRBJ1-1	TRBV29-1	CSVRLKAAFF
TRBJ2-5	TRBV29-1	CSSWGETGGETQYF
.	TRBV7-2	CASSFFAGVTAYEQYF
TRBJ2-1	TRBV9	CASGGTSGRAYNEQFF
TRBJ2-2	TRBV2	CASSPDRGPWTGELFF
TRBJ1-1	TRBV9	CASSAEGQMNTEAFF
TRBJ2-1	TRBV11-3	CASATDNNEQFF
TRBJ2-1	TRBV2	CASSGGTSYNEQFF